This is a list of T cell receptor beta chains from one sample in a study of molecular identifiers for immune sequencing clone quantification. TCRdb re-called the PCR reads through MiXCR, storing one row per CDR3 protein. This sample carries 600,000 to 650,000 distinct CDR3 sequences, 15% to 20% of them seen once, and the ten largest clones take roughly 0.85%. The sequencing sample was made of naive CD8+ T cells from blood, with Jurkat cell RNA spiked in. These receptors all stem from a human donor in good health. Some libraries in this study had Jurkat cell RNA spiked in. Each CDR3 is given with its conserved first and last residue. D genes are given only for firm matches. For some rows the clone size is stated as once, few or many, or as a class when expanded; others skip it.

many TRBJ1-1 TRBV7-6 . CASSPGATGTEAFF TGTGCCAGCAGCCCCGGAGCAACGGGGACTGAAGCTTTCTTT
many TRBJ2-7 TRBV7-6 TRBD1 CASSLGRTGAIEQYF TGTGCCAGCAGCTTAGGCAGGACAGGGGCGATCGAGCAGTACTTC
. TRBJ2-2 TRBV19 . CASGLTGELFF TGTGCCAGCGGACTAACCGGGGAGCTGTTTTTT
many TRBJ2-7 TRBV4-3 TRBD2 CASSQGLLAGGYYEQYF TGCGCCAGCAGCCAAGGGCTCCTAGCGGGGGGTTACTACGAGCAGTACTTC
. TRBJ1-5 TRBV12-3/TRBV12-4 . CASSLSRGGQPQHF TGTGCCAGCAGTTTAAGCAGGGGAGGTCAGCCCCAGCATTTT
. TRBJ2-3 TRBV2 TRBD2 CASSGSGGRTDTQYF TGTGCCAGCAGTGGTAGCGGGGGGCGCACAGATACGCAGTATTTT
. TRBJ2-2 TRBV9 . CASSVAGAVSSSREVTGELFF TGTGCCAGCAGCGTAGCTGGGGCAGTTTCTAGCTCACGAGAGGTGACCGGGGAGCTGTTTTTT
few TRBJ2-3 TRBV13 TRBD2 CASSLIGLAGGGGTDTQYF TGTGCCAGCAGCTTAATCGGACTAGCGGGAGGCGGTGGCACAGATACGCAGTATTTT
many TRBJ2-5 TRBV12-3/TRBV12-4 TRBD2 CASSWPGLAGAETQYF TGTGCCAGCAGTTGGCCGGGACTAGCGGGAGCCGAGACCCAGTACTTC
many TRBJ1-1 TRBV7-9 . CASSLTAEAFF TGTGCCAGCAGTCTGACAGCTGAAGCTTTCTTT
. TRBJ1-6 TRBV4-3 . CASSQDAGSNNSPLHF TGCGCCAGCAGCCAAGATGCCGGAAGTAATAATTCACCCCTCCACTTT
many TRBJ1-3 TRBV19 . CASSGGQSSGNTIYF TGTGCCAGCAGCGGAGGACAGAGCTCTGGAAACACCATATATTTT
few TRBJ2-6 TRBV30 TRBD2 CACSQGSGASVLTF TGTGCCTGTTCGCAGGGCAGCGGGGCCAGCGTCCTGACTTTC
few TRBJ2-7 TRBV3-1 TRBD2 CASSQEKGRGNYEQYF TGTGCCAGCAGCCAAGAAAAGGGGCGGGGGAACTACGAGCAGTACTTC
few TRBJ2-7 TRBV30 . CAWRDSSYEQYF TGTGCCTGGAGGGACAGTTCCTACGAGCAGTACTTC
few TRBJ2-7 TRBV13 . CASSLGGQSPYEQYF TGTGCCAGCAGCTTAGGAGGACAGAGTCCCTACGAGCAGTACTTC
. TRBJ1-2 TRBV13 TRBD1 CASSLGQGTGLYGYTF TGTGCCAGCAGCTTAGGCCAGGGGACAGGCCTATATGGCTACACCTTC
many TRBJ1-2 TRBV4-1 TRBD1 CASSKGGDYYGYTF TGCGCCAGCAGCAAAGGGGGCGACTACTATGGCTACACCTTC
many TRBJ2-5 TRBV13 . CASSLEETQYF TGTGCCAGCAGCTTAGAAGAGACCCAGTACTTC
many TRBJ1-2 TRBV5-1 . CASSLAGGGKLSGYTF TGCGCCAGCAGCTTGGCAGGTGGAGGAAAACTGAGCGGCTACACCTTC
. TRBJ2-5 TRBV6-5 . CASTSAQETQYF TGTGCCAGCACTAGCGCCCAAGAGACCCAGTACTTC
few TRBJ2-2 TRBV15 . CATSRQGLTGELFF TGTGCCACCAGCAGACAAGGGCTCACCGGGGAGCTGTTTTTT
many TRBJ1-4 TRBV2 . CASSELAGASEKLFF TGTGCCAGCAGTGAGCTGGCAGGGGCTAGTGAAAAACTGTTTTTT
. TRBJ2-7 TRBV28 . CARVYEQYF TGTGCCAGAGTCTACGAGCAGTACTTC
. TRBJ2-7 TRBV4-1 TRBD1 CASSQIPGQGYEQYF TGCGCCAGCAGCCAAATACCGGGACAGGGCTACGAGCAGTACTTC
many TRBJ2-3 TRBV12-3/TRBV12-4 . CASRAAELTDTQYF TGTGCCAGCAGGGCTGCGGAACTCACAGATACGCAGTATTTT
few TRBJ2-1 TRBV20-1 TRBD2 CSARVGTSGKLYEQFF TGCAGTGCTAGAGTGGGGACTAGCGGGAAACTCTATGAGCAGTTCTTC
few TRBJ2-2 TRBV20-1 TRBD2 CSARPMGGGVNTGELFF TGCAGTGCTCGTCCTATGGGCGGGGGGGTGAACACCGGGGAGCTGTTTTTT
many TRBJ1-5 TRBV5-5 . CASSLLGLLYQPQHF TGTGCCAGCAGCTTATTAGGTTTACTCTATCAGCCCCAGCATTTT
many TRBJ2-3 TRBV6-5 . CASSSPGRADTQYF TGTGCCAGTAGTTCCCCGGGTCGGGCAGATACGCAGTATTTT
many TRBJ1-4 TRBV29-1 . CSVEQTANEKLFF TGCAGCGTTGAGCAGACAGCTAATGAAAAACTGTTTTTT
many TRBJ2-7 TRBV7-2 . CASSLVTWEQYF TGTGCCAGCAGCTTAGTTACATGGGAGCAGTACTTC
few TRBJ2-2 TRBV28 . CASSPVRGVDLLPNTGELFF TGTGCCAGCAGCCCCGTCCGTGGGGTCGACCTACTACCGAACACCGGGGAGCTGTTTTTT
many TRBJ1-4 TRBV10-3 TRBD1 CAIRMTGDEKLFF TGTGCCATCAGGATGACAGGGGATGAAAAACTGTTTTTT
. TRBJ2-7 TRBV4-2 . CASSQQGTKPSYEQYF TGTGCCAGCAGCCAACAAGGGACAAAACCCTCCTACGAGCAGTACTTC